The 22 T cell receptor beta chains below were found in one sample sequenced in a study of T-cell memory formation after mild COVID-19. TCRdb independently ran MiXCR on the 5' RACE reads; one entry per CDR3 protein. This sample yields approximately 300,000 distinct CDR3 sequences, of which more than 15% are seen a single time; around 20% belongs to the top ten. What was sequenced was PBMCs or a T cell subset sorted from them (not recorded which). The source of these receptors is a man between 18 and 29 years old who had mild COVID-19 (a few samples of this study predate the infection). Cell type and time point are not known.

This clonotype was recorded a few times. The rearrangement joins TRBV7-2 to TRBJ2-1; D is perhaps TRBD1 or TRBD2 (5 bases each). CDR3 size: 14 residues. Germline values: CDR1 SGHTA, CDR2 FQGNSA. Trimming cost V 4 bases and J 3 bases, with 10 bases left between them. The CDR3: CASSWGSRYNEQFF. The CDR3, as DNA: TGTGCCAGCAGCTGGGGGTCCCGCTACAATGAGCAGTTCTTC.

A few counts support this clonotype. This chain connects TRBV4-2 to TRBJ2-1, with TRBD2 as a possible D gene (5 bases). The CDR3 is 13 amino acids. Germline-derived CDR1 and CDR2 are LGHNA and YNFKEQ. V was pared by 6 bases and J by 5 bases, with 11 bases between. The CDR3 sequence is CASRPSGDNEQFF. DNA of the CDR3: TGTGCCAGCAGACCGAGCGGAGACAATGAGCAGTTCTTC.

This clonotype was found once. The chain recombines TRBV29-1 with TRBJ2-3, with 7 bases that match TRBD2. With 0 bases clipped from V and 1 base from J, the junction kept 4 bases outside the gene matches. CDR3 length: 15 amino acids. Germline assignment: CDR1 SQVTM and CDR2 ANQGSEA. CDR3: CSVEEASGGTDTQYF. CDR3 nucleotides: TGCAGCGTTGAAGAGGCAAGCGGGGGCACAGATACGCAGTATTTT.

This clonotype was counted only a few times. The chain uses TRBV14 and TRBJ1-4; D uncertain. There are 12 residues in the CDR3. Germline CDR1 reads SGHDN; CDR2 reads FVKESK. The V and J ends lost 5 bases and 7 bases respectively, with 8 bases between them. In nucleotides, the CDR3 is TGTGCCAGCAGCGCCGGGAGTGAAAAACTGTTTTTT. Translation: CASSAGSEKLFF. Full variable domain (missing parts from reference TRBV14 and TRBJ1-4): EAGVTQFPSHSVIEKGQTVTLRCDPISGHDNLYWYRRVMGKEIKFLLHFVKESKQDESGMPNNRFLAERTGGTYSTLKVQPAELEDSGVYFCASSAGSEKLFFGSGTQLSVL.

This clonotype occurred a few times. The CDR3 nucleotides are TGCGCCAGCAGCCAAGAAGGACGGGGGGGCCGTGGAGATACGCAGTATTTT. Its translation is CASSQEGRGGRGDTQYF. The chain uses TRBV4-3 and TRBJ2-3; TRBD2 agrees at 8 bases. J gave up 5 bases and V 0 bases, and 10 bases lay outside the gene matches. Germline loops: CDR1 LGHNA, CDR2 YSLEER. This CDR3 is 17 amino acids long.

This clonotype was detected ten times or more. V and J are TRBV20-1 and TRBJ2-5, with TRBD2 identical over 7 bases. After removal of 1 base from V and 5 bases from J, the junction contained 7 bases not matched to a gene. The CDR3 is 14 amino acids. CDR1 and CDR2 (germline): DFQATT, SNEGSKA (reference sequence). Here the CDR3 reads CSARVLANRETQYF. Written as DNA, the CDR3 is TGCAGTGCTAGAGTACTAGCGAATAGGGAGACCCAGTACTTC.

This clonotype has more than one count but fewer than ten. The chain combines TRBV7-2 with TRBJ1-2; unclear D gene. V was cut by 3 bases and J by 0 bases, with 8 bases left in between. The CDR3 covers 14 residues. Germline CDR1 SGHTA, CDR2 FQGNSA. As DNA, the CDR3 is TGTGCCAGCAGCTTCTACAGTTCTAACTATGGCTACACCTTC. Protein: CASSFYSSNYGYTF.

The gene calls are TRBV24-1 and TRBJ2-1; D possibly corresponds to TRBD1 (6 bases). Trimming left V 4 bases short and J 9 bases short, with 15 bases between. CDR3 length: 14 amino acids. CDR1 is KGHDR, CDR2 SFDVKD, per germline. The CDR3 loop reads CATSDHRVLSEQFF. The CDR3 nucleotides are TGTGCCACCAGTGACCACAGGGTTCTAAGTGAGCAGTTCTTC.

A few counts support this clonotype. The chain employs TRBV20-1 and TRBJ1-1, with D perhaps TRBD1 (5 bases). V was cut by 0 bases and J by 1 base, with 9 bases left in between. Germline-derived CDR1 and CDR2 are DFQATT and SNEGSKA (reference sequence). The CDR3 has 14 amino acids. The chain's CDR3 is CSARDQGKNTEAFF. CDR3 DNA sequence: TGCAGTGCTAGAGATCAGGGTAAGAACACTGAAGCTTTCTTT.

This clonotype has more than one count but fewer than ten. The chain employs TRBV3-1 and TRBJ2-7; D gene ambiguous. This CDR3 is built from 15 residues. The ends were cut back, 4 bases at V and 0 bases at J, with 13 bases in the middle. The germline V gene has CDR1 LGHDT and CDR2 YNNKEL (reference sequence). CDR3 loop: CASSPPAASSYEQYF. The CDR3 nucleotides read TGTGCCAGCAGCCCACCCGCGGCGAGCTCCTACGAGCAGTACTTC.

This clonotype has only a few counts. The CDR3 region has the DNA TGCGCCAGCAGCCAGAGACAGGGCTATAGATCCTACGAGCAGTACTTC. Protein sequence: CASSQRQGYRSYEQYF. The chain joins TRBV4-1 to TRBJ2-7; 7 positions match TRBD1. CDR3 size: 16 residues. CDR1 MGHRA and CDR2 YSYEKL come from the germline V gene. V trimming: 3 bases; J trimming: 1 base; junction bases outside the gene matches: 9.

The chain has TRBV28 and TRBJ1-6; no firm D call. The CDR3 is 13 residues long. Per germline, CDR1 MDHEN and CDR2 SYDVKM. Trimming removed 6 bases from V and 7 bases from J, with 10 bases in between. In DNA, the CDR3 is TGTGCCAGCAGCCAGGTTCGGAATTCACCCCTCCACTTT. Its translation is CASSQVRNSPLHF. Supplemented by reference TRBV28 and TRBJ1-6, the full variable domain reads DVKVTQSSRYLVKRTGEKVFLECVQDMDHENMFWYRQDPGLGLRLIYFSYDVKMKEKGDIPEGYSVSREKKERFSLILESASTNQTSMYLCASSQVRNSPLHFGNGTRLTVT.

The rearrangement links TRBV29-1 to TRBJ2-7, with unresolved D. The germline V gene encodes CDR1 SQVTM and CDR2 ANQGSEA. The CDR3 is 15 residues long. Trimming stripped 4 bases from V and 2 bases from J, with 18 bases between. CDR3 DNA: TGCAGCGTTGTCCGACCCCAGCGTACAACCTACGAGCAGTACTTC. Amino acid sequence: CSVVRPQRTTYEQYF.

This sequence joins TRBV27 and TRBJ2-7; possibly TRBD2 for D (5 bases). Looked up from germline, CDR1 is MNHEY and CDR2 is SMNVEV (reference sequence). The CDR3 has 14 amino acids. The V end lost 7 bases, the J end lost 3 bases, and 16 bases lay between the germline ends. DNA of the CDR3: TGTGCCAGCACCTCTTCTAGCACCCACTACGAGCAGTACTTC. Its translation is CASTSSSTHYEQYF.

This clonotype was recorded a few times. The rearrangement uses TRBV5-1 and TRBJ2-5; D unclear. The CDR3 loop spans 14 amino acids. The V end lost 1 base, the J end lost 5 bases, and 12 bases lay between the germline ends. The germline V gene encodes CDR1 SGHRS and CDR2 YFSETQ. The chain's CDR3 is CASSLQPDPETQYF. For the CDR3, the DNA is TGCGCCAGCAGCTTGCAGCCCGATCCCGAGACCCAGTACTTC.

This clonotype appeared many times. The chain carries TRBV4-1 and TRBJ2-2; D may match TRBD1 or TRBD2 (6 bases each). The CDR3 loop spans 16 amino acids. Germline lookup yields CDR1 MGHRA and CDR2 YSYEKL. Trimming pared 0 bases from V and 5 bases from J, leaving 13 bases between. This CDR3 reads CASSQDRTGATGELFF. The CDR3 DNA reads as TGCGCCAGCAGCCAAGATCGGACGGGGGCAACCGGGGAGCTGTTTTTT.

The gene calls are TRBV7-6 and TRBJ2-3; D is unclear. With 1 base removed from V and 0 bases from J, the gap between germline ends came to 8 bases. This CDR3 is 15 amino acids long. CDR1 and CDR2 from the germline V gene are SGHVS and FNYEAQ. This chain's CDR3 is CASSLVGDSTDTQYF. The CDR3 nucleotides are TGTGCCAGCAGCTTAGTAGGCGACAGCACAGATACGCAGTATTTT.

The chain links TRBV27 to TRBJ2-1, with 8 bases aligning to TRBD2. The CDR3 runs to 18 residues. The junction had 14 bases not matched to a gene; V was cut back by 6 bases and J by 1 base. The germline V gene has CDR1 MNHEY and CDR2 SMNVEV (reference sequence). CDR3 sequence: CASSKSGSRLFSYNEQFF. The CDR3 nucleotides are TGTGCCAGCAGCAAAAGCGGGAGTCGGCTCTTTTCCTACAATGAGCAGTTCTTC.

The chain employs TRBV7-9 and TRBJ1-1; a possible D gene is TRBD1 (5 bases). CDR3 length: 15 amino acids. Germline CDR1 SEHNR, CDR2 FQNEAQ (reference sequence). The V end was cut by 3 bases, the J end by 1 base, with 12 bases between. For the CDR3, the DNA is TGTGCCAGCAGCTTTGAAGGGGCGGGGAACACTGAAGCTTTCTTT. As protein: CASSFEGAGNTEAFF.

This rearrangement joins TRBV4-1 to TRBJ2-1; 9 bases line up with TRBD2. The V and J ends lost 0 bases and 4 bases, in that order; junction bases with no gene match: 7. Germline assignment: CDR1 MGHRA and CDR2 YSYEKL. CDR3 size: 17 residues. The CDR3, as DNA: TGCGCCAGCAGCCAAGAGGGCGGGGGGGCAACGTACAATGAGCAGTTCTTC. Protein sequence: CASSQEGGGATYNEQFF.

DNA for the CDR3: TGTGCCAGCTCCCCCGGGGCGAAAGAGACCCAGTACTTC. Encoded protein: CASSPGAKETQYF. The chain combines TRBV7-7 with TRBJ2-5; D could derive from TRBD1 or TRBD2 (5 bases each). V was shortened by 8 bases and J by 3 bases, with 13 bases between the two germline ends. Germline CDR1 reads SSHAT; CDR2 reads FNYEAQ (reference sequence). This CDR3 has 13 residues.

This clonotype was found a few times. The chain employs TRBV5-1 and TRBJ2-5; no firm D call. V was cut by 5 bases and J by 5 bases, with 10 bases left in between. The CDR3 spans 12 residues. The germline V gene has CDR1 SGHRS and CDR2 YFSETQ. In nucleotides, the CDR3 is TGCGCCAGCAGACACGTGGGGGAGACCCAGTACTTC. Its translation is CASRHVGETQYF. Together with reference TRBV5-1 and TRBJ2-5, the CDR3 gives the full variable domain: KAGVTQTPRYLIKTRGQQVTLSCSPISGHRSVSWYQQTPGQGLQFLFEYFSETQRNKGNFPGRFSGRQFSNSRSEMNVSTLELGDSALYLCASRHVGETQYFGPGTRLLVL.